This T cell receptor beta chain is drawn from a study of blood T cell repertoires in COVID-19. For the study at large: The United States, Italy and Spain provided the acute and convalescent COVID-19 samples.

Germline V gene data show CDR1 as LNHNV and CDR2 as YYDKDF (reference sequence). V lost 5 bases to trimming and J lost 4 bases, with 5 bases between them. The CDR3 spans 12 residues. Authors' processing steps: Amplification of reference gene primers was used by the study to estimate nucleated cell counts. TCRdb's table, derived via immunoSEQ multiplex PCR, lists solely in-frame clones and lacks some. The V and J calls and clone size are taken from that table; D and trimming were inferred from the DNA. The table shows over 100,000 clones, with around 83% occurring only once. Material for sequencing was peripheral blood. The J gene is TRBJ1-4, the V gene TRBV15; D gene uncertain. The TCR sequence derives from a man in his 70s with acute or convalescent COVID-19. CDR3 DNA sequence: TGTGCCACCAGCTCCTATAATGAAAAACTGTTTTTT. Protein sequence: CATSSYNEKLFF. Full variable domain (missing parts from reference TRBV15 and TRBJ1-4): DAMVIQNPRYQVTQFGKPVTLSCSQTLNHNVMYWYQQKSSQAPKLLFHYYDKDFNNEADTPDNFQSRRPNTSFCFLDIRSPGLGDTAMYLCATSSYNEKLFFGSGTQLSVL.